One T cell receptor beta chain is described in this entry. These data originate in a study of CD8+ T cells in alopecia areata. J was trimmed by 4 bases and V by 4 bases; bases with no gene match: 8. The CDR3 runs to 15 residues. Germline V gene sequence: CDR1 SGHDT, CDR2 YYEEEE. Following RNA extraction, reverse transcription yielded cDNA that acted as the sequencing template. Sequencing was performed with immunoSEQ multiplex PCR; in TCRdb, only in-frame clones are kept and a portion is missing. The repertoire includes 110,000 or so clones, less than 60% of them detected once, and under 3.5% sits in the top ten. As to treatment: oral pan-JAK inhibitor, 5-10 mg twice daily. Alopecia areata patients provided lesional scalp punch biopsies and peripheral blood.

The sequenced sample was CD4+ T cells sorted from blood, obtained at week 24, from a patient treated with tofacitinib. The chain joins TRBV5-6 to TRBJ2-5; 9 bases align to TRBD1. The clonotype comes from a human donor with alopecia areata. CDR3 nucleotide sequence: TGTGCCAGCAGCACCGGACAGGGGAGGGGAGAGACCCAGTACTTC. Translating it yields CASSTGQGRGETQYF.